These 14 T cell receptor beta chains were sequenced from one sample in a study of cytomegalovirus exposure and HLA in healthy donors. The study ran its PCR with 60 Vbeta and 13 Jbeta primers. Here immunoSEQ multiplex PCR was the method, and the copy in TCRdb shows in-frame clones only, minus some. In the table there are almost 200,000 clones, around three quarters of which are singletons. Sequenced: PBMCs. These receptors were taken from a man in his thirties or forties in good health and CMV-seronegative.

The rearrangement links TRBV5-1 to TRBJ1-1, with TRBD1 identical over 12 bases. The CDR3 contains 18 residues. V shed 6 bases, J shed 5 bases, and the junction held 17 bases outside the gene matches. Germline V CDR1 and CDR2: SGHRS, YFSETQ. CDR3 residues: CASNGERPGQGAGTEAFF. CDR3 in DNA: TGCGCCAGCAACGGGGAAAGACCGGGACAGGGGGCCGGGACTGAAGCTTTCTTT.

This clone was seen a handful of times. The chain links TRBV7-6 to TRBJ2-1; 7 nucleotides line up with TRBD1. Germline lookup yields CDR1 SGHVS and CDR2 FNYEAQ. The length of the CDR3 is 13 residues. With V trimmed by 3 bases and J by 11 bases, 7 bases remained unmatched. CDR3 loop: CASSFSEQGKQFF. The CDR3 coding sequence is TGTGCCAGCAGCTTTTCAGAACAGGGGAAGCAGTTCTTC.

The rearrangement joins TRBV29-1 to TRBJ2-6, with D possibly being TRBD1 (6 bases). The ends were cut back, 5 bases at V and 3 bases at J, with 11 bases in the middle. Per the germline V gene, CDR1 is SQVTM and CDR2 is ANQGSEA. The CDR3 spans 14 residues. CDR3 DNA sequence: TGCAGCGTTCTGACAGGTGGTGGGGCCAACGTCCTGACTTTC. As protein: CSVLTGGGANVLTF.

This chain links TRBV2 with TRBJ2-7; 9 bases match TRBD2. CDR3 length equals 16 residues. CDR1 is SNHLY and CDR2 is FYNNEI in the germline V gene. Trimming removed 5 bases from V and 5 bases from J; junction bases left unmatched: 13. CDR3 sequence reads: CASSTLVSGRGNEQYF. CDR3 bases: TGTGCCAGCAGTACACTAGTTAGCGGGAGAGGTAACGAGCAGTACTTC.

The chain is built from TRBV27 and TRBJ1-5, with unresolved D. Germline values: CDR1 MNHEY, CDR2 SMNVEV (reference sequence). The CDR3 extends over 12 amino acids. V gave up 1 base and J gave up 9 bases, with 7 bases separating them. CDR3 in amino acids: CASSLYRGPQHF. The CDR3 DNA reads as TGTGCCAGCAGTTTATATCGGGGGCCCCAGCATTTT.

This chain joins TRBV5-1 and TRBJ2-3; TRBD1 matches at 10 bases. The J segment lost 6 bases and the V segment lost 4 bases, leaving 5 bases of the junction unmatched. This CDR3 contains 14 residues. Germline CDR1 and CDR2: SGHRS and YFSETQ. CDR3 DNA sequence: TGCGCCAGCAGCCTGGGACAGGGGCTTGATACGCAGTATTTT. Translated: CASSLGQGLDTQYF.

This chain uses TRBV5-1 with TRBJ1-1; D may be TRBD1 (5 bases). The CDR3 spans 16 residues. Germline V gives CDR1 SGHRS, CDR2 YFSETQ. V dropped 0 bases and J dropped 5 bases, with 17 bases sitting between them. The CDR3 spells CASSLENVGLTTEAFF. DNA for the CDR3: TGCGCCAGCAGCTTGGAGAATGTGGGGCTAACGACTGAAGCTTTCTTT.

The genes are TRBV28 and TRBJ1-1; TRBD1 aligns across 8 bases. Germline CDR1 is MDHEN and CDR2 is SYDVKM. The trim removed 2 bases at V and 6 bases at J, leaving 5 bases unmatched. CDR3 length: 14 amino acids. CDR3 residues: CASSLPRGPAEAFF. The CDR3 nucleotides read TGTGCCAGCAGTTTACCCAGGGGGCCGGCTGAAGCTTTCTTT.

The gene calls are TRBV25-1 and TRBJ2-7, with 7 positions matching TRBD1. V trimming: 4 bases; J trimming: 6 bases; junction bases outside the gene matches: 12. In germline, CDR1 is MGHDK, CDR2 SYGVNS. CDR3 length: 15 residues. CDR3 bases: TGTGCCAGCAGTGGCCGGACAGGACTCGCTGCCGAGCAGTACTTC. This encodes CASSGRTGLAAEQYF.

The genes are TRBV29-1 and TRBJ2-3; a weak D match, TRBD1 (5 bases). V was shortened by 1 base and J by 3 bases, with 8 bases between the two germline ends. The V gene's germline CDR1 is SQVTM and CDR2 ANQGSEA. The CDR3 has 13 residues. CDR3 loop: CSVEARATDTQYF. The CDR3 DNA reads TGCAGCGTTGAAGCCAGGGCAACAGATACGCAGTATTTT.

The rearrangement joins TRBV21-1 to TRBJ2-1; TRBD2 was called by the table and not checked on the DNA. TRBV21-1 is listed as a pseudogene. The CDR3 is made up of 17 amino acids. The CDR3 region has the DNA TGTGCCAGCAGCAATATTGTCCGCGGCGGAAGCTACAATGAGCAGTTCTTC. Its protein product is CASSNIVRGGSYNEQFF.

This rearrangement joins TRBV10-1 to TRBJ1-6; the match to TRBD1 covers 7 bases. The CDR3 has 14 residues. The germline V gene has CDR1 WNHNN and CDR2 SYGVQD (reference sequence). The V segment lost 6 bases and the J segment 9 bases; nucleotides outside the gene matches: 8. The CDR3 bases are TGCGCCAGCAGGACAGTACAGGGGACTTCACCCCTCCACTTT. Its translation is CASRTVQGTSPLHF.

In its sample, this clone was seen once. One junction end does not reproduce the germline sequence, and a read error may be involved. J is TRBJ2-3 and V is TRBV7-9, with D maybe TRBD2 (6 bases). The CDR3 consists of 12 residues. CDR1 SEHNR and CDR2 FQNEAQ come from the germline V gene (reference sequence). In DNA form, the CDR3 reads TGTTCCAGCACGGCGGGAACAGATACGCAGTATTTT. Translating gives CSSTAGTDTQYF.

CDR3 DNA: TGCGCCAGCAGGAGGGAGAGTCCCTACAATGAGCAGTTCTTC. Translation gives CASRRESPYNEQFF. The rearrangement joins TRBV10-2 to TRBJ2-1, with a possible D match to TRBD2 (5 bases). Per the germline V gene, CDR1 is WSHSY and CDR2 is SAAADI. The CDR3 extends over 14 amino acids. Trimming took off 6 bases at V and 2 bases at J, with 11 bases between the two ends.